These T cell receptor beta chains were read from a single sample in a study of identical twins. TCRdb re-called the 5' RACE reads through MiXCR, storing one row per CDR3 protein. This sample has 650,000 to 750,000 distinct CDR3 sequences, with approximately 22% found just once. These same records also appear under a second study, on T cells expressing NK-cell markers.

Sequencing was performed on PBMCs. All receptors come from a woman aged 18 to 35 in good health. Both conserved end residues are part of each CDR3. Fields, in order: J gene, V gene, D gene, CDR3 protein. D genes are given only for firm matches.

TRBJ1-1 | TRBV9 | TRBD1 | CASSALTGGFSTEAFF
TRBJ2-1 | TRBV29-1 | TRBD1 | CSADTGVSYNEQFF
TRBJ2-2 | TRBV6-5 | TRBD2 | CASRDGTSGRELFF
TRBJ2-3 | TRBV20-1 | TRBD2 | CSAPGTSEYTQYF
TRBJ2-5 | TRBV2 | NA | CASSGFLAETQYF
TRBJ2-7 | TRBV12-3/TRBV12-4 | NA | CASSLAFSGESSYEQYF
TRBJ2-3 | TRBV5-1 | NA | CASSPTVSDTQYF
TRBJ1-1 | TRBV6-5 | TRBD1 | CASSPRGLEAFF
TRBJ2-7 | TRBV12-3/TRBV12-4 | NA | CASSLIVGARSYEQYF
TRBJ2-1 | TRBV6-4 | TRBD2 | CASSEAGEHNEQFF
TRBJ1-1 | TRBV10-3 | NA | CAISLALNTEAFF
TRBJ2-7 | TRBV5-1 | NA | CASSGTVAYGEQYF
TRBJ2-7 | TRBV11-2 | TRBD1 | CASSFGQGKYEQYF
TRBJ2-5 | TRBV7-8 | TRBD1 | CASSKDRGLMETQYF
TRBJ2-7 | TRBV20-1 | NA | CSARADFYEQYF
TRBJ2-7 | TRBV20-1 | TRBD2 | CSAREPSGRFGYEQYF
TRBJ2-3 | TRBV9 | NA | CASSVRTPDTQYF
TRBJ2-5 | TRBV12-3/TRBV12-4 | NA | CASAVPPGETQYF
TRBJ2-4 | TRBV6-5 | TRBD2 | CASSYSRRGYNIQYF
TRBJ2-5 | TRBV20-1 | NA | CSARKRVEETQYF
TRBJ2-7 | TRBV29-1 | NA | CSVGRGDISYEQYF
TRBJ2-1 | TRBV5-1 | NA | CASSLTGYNEQFF
TRBJ1-2 | TRBV9 | NA | CASSAVGRDGYTF
TRBJ1-2 | TRBV5-6 | NA | CASSLVGRPSNYGYTF
TRBJ2-7 | TRBV21-1 | NA | CASSKVHDHTYEQYF
TRBJ1-2 | TRBV12-3/TRBV12-4 | TRBD1 | CASTSAGQIFYGYTF
TRBJ2-7 | TRBV20-1 | TRBD2 | CSARHLYGTRNEQYF
TRBJ2-3 | TRBV20-1 | NA | CSARVVGASTQYF
TRBJ2-1 | TRBV9 | TRBD2 | CASSVAGGGNEQFF
TRBJ1-1 | TRBV20-1 | NA | CSARAPGLRGSGAFF
TRBJ2-1 | TRBV20-1 | NA | CSAKFPQMNEQFF
TRBJ2-7 | TRBV7-9 | NA | CASSLWGEQYF
TRBJ2-7 | TRBV12-3/TRBV12-4 | TRBD1 | CASSPATGTGLQYEQYF
TRBJ1-2 | TRBV27 | NA | CASTPGLNYGYTF
TRBJ2-7 | TRBV6-2/TRBV6-3 | NA | CASSYYDEQYF
TRBJ2-1 | TRBV7-6 | NA | CASSRRESSYNEQFF
TRBJ2-3 | TRBV20-1 | NA | CSVRGRTDTDTQYF
TRBJ2-3 | TRBV5-1 | TRBD1 | CASSFNRGRGGTDTQYF
TRBJ1-5 | TRBV3-1 | NA | CASSQGASNQPQHF
TRBJ1-1 | TRBV7-9 | TRBD1 | CASSVGTGGIAFF
TRBJ1-1 | TRBV29-1 | TRBD1 | CSGTGTRFLRTEAFF
TRBJ2-1 | TRBV6-2/TRBV6-3 | NA | CASRLTGRSYNEQFF
TRBJ1-1 | TRBV6-1 | NA | CASIHAGTWKAFF
TRBJ2-4 | TRBV29-1 | TRBD1 | CSVIPQGGDIQYF
TRBJ2-2 | TRBV6-5 | NA | CASRAYTGELFF
TRBJ2-6 | TRBV12-3/TRBV12-4 | NA | CASKDSSGANVLTF
TRBJ2-4 | TRBV7-2 | TRBD2 | CASRYPTSGPGGNIQYF
TRBJ1-1 | TRBV12-3/TRBV12-4 | NA | CASAVNTEAFF
TRBJ1-1 | TRBV29-1 | NA | CSVDEAINTEAFF
TRBJ2-3 | TRBV20-1 | NA | CSARDPLSTDTQYF
TRBJ2-1 | TRBV14 | NA | CASSQQRENEQFF
TRBJ2-7 | TRBV12-5 | NA | CASQERGHYEQYF
TRBJ1-1 | TRBV12-3/TRBV12-4 | TRBD1 | CASSWTGDTEAFF